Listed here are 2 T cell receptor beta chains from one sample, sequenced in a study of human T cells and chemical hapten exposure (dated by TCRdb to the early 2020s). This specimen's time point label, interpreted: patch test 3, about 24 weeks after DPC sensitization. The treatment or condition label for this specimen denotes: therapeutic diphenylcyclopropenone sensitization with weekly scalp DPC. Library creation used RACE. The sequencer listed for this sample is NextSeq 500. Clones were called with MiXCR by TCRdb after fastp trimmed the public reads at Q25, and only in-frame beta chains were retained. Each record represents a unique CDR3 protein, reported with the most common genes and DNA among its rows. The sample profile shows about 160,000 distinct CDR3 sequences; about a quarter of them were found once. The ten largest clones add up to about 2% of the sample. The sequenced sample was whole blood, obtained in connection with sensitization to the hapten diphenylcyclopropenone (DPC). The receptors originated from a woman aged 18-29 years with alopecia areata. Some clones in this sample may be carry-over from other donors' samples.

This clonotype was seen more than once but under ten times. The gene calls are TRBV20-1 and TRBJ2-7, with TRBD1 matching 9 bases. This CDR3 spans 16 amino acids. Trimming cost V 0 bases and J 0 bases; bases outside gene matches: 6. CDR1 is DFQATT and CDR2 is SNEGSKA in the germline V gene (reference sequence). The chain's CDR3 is CSARDFGTGLSYEQYF. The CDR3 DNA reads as TGCAGTGCTAGAGATTTCGGGACAGGGCTCTCCTACGAGCAGTACTTC.

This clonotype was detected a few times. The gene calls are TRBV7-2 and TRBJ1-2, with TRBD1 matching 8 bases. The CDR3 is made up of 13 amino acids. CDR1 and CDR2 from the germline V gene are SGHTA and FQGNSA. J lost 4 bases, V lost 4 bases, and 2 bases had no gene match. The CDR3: CASSSTGGYGYTF. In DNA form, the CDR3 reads TGTGCCAGCAGCTCCACAGGGGGCTATGGCTACACCTTC.